This entry concerns a single TCR beta chain. These data are taken from a study of blood T cell repertoires in COVID-19. In the authors' methods: The assay estimated nucleated cells by amplifying reference gene primers. The repertoire was sequenced with immunoSEQ multiplex PCR; TCRdb's copy has only in-frame clones and lacks some. V, J and clone size were drawn from that table, and D and trimming were deduced from the DNA. The table records approximately 670,000 clones, 85% to 90% of them present only once. Material for sequencing was peripheral blood. The receptor comes from a woman aged 18-29 years with acute or convalescent COVID-19.

CDR3 residues: CATSAGTEGSTDTQYF. As DNA, the CDR3 is TGTGCCACCAGCGCCGGGACTGAGGGGAGCACAGATACGCAGTATTTT. The chain combines TRBV15 with TRBJ2-3; D may be TRBD2 (6 bases). Germline loops: CDR1 LNHNV, CDR2 YYDKDF (reference sequence). Trimming removed 5 bases from V and 0 bases from J, with 15 bases in between. The CDR3 totals 16 residues.